Sequencing of this TCR beta chain was carried out in a study of blood T cells in healthy people across ages. Of note for this clonotype: What it binds is not known.

CDR1 is MNHEY, CDR2 SVGAGI, per germline. After removal of 6 bases from V and 10 bases from J, the junction contained 5 bases not matched to a gene. The CDR3 totals 13 residues. With a J-beta primer mix and a sample-barcoded 5' primer, a second PCR ran about 7 to 11 cycles. TCRdb fed the 5' RACE reads into MiXCR, producing one record per CDR3 protein. The repertoire includes about 640,000 distinct CDR3 sequences, roughly 58% of them detected once, and 35% to 40% sits in the top ten. Regarding the study as a whole: The lack of PBMC sorting stopped any conclusive naive versus antigen-experienced comparison.

The sample taken for sequencing was blood. The chain is built from TRBV6-5 and TRBJ1-6, with 8 bases fitting TRBD1. The source of this sequence is a man in his fifties or sixties in good health. As DNA, the CDR3 is TGTGCCAGCAGCGGACAGGGAAGATCACCCCTCCACTTT. Translating it yields CASSGQGRSPLHF.